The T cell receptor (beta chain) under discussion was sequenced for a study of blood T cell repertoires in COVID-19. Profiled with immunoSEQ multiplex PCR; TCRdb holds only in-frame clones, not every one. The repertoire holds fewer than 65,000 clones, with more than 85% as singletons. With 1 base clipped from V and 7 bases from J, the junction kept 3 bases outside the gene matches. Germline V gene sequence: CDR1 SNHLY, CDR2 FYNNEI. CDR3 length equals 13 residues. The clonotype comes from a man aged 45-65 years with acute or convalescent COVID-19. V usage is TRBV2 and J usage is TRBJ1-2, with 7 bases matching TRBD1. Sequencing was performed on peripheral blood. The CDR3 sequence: CASSEVRTGGYTF. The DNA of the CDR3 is TGTGCCAGCAGTGAAGTCAGGACAGGTGGCTACACCTTC.